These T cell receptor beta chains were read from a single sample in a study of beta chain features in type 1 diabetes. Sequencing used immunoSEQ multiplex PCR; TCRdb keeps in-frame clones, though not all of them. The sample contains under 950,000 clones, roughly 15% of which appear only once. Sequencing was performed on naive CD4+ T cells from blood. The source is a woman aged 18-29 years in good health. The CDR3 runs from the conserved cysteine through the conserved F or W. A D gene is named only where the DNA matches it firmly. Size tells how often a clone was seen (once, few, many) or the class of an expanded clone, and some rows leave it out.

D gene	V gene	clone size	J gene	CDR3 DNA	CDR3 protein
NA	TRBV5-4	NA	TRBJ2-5	TGTGCCAGCAGCTTTTTACCCCAATCCGAATGGACCCAGTACTTC	CASSFLPQSEWTQYF
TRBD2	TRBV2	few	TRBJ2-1	TGTGCCAGCAGTGAAGCAGTGACTAGCGTAAATGAGCAGTTCTTC	CASSEAVTSVNEQFF
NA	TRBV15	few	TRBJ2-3	TGTGCCACCAGCAGAGATTTACTGAGCCTCACAGATACGCAGTATTTT	CATSRDLLSLTDTQYF
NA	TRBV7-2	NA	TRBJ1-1	TGTGCCAGCAGCCGAGGACCCTTCTCTGAAGCTTTCTTT	CASSRGPFSEAFF
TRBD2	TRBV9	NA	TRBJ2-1	TGTGCCAGCAGCGTAGGCCCACCACTAGCGGGGGGCTACAATGAGCAGTTCTTC	CASSVGPPLAGGYNEQFF
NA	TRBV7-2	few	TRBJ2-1	TGTGCCAGCAGCAATAGCGGAAACTCCTACAATGAGCAGTTCTTC	CASSNSGNSYNEQFF
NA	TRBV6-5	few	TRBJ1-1	TGTGCCAGCAGTTATTCACAGGGAAACACTGAAGCTTTCTTT	CASSYSQGNTEAFF
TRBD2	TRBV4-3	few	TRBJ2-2	TGCGCCAGCAGCCCAGCCACCACCAGCGGGAGCTTGACCGGGGAGCTGTTTTTT	CASSPATTSGSLTGELFF
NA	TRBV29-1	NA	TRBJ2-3	TGCAGCGCCCAAAGGGCAGGCAATGGGGACACAGATACGCAGTATTTT	CSAQRAGNGDTDTQYF
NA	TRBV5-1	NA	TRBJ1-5	TGCGCCAGCAGCTTAGGATACAATCAGCCCCAGCATTTT	CASSLGYNQPQHF
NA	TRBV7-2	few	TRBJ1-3	TGTGCCAGCAGCTTAGTTCAGGCCTCTGGAAACACCATATATTTT	CASSLVQASGNTIYF
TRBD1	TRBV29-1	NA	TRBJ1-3	TGCAGCGTACGGACAGGGTCTCGCTCTGGAAACACCATATATTTT	CSVRTGSRSGNTIYF
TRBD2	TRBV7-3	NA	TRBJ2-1	TGTGCCAGCAGCTTAATGGCTAGCGGGATAATCTCCTACAATGAGCAGTTCTTC	CASSLMASGIISYNEQFF
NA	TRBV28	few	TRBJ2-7	TGTGCCAGCAGTCCCGGGATAACCTACGAGCAGTACTTC	CASSPGITYEQYF
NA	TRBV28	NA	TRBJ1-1	TGTGCCAGCAGAAAAGAAATGAACACTGAAGCTTTCTTT	CASRKEMNTEAFF
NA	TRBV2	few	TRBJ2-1	TGTGCCAGCAGTGAACGAGGGAACAATGAGCAGTTCTTC	CASSERGNNEQFF
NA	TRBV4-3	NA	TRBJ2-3	TGCGCCAGCAGCCAGGGATCAGGGCAATCTAGCACAGATACGCAGTATTTT	CASSQGSGQSSTDTQYF
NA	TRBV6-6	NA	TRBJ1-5	TGTGCCAGCAGCCTGGGACTGAGCAATCAGCCCCAGCATTTT	CASSLGLSNQPQHF
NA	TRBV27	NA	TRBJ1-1	TGTGCCAGCAGTGGTCAGCTAAACACTGAAGCTTTCTTT	CASSGQLNTEAFF
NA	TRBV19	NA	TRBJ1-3	TGTGCCAGTACCGCGACTCGCTCCGGAAACACCATATATTTT	CASTATRSGNTIYF
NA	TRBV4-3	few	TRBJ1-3	TGCGCCAGCAGCCACAGACCAGACTCTGGAAACACCATATATTTT	CASSHRPDSGNTIYF
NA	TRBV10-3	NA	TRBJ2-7	TGTGCCATCAGTGCCCCTGTGGCTGAGCAGTACTTC	CAISAPVAEQYF
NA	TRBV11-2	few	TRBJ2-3	TGTGCCAGCAGCCCCGGGCACACAGATACGCAGTATTTT	CASSPGHTDTQYF
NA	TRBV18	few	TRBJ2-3	TGTGCCAGCTCACCACCTTCCACAGATACGCAGTATTTT	CASSPPSTDTQYF
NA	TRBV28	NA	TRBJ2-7	TGTGCCAGCAGTGCCCACCGGACTTCTCACTACGAGCAGTACTTC	CASSAHRTSHYEQYF
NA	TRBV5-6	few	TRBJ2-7	TGTGCCAGCAGCCCAACGACGGGACTCTACGAGCAGTACTTC	CASSPTTGLYEQYF
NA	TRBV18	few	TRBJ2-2	TGTGCCAGCTCACCGAGGGTCGGCACCGGGGAGCTGTTTTTT	CASSPRVGTGELFF
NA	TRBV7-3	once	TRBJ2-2	TGTGCCAGCAGTCCAACGGGGAACACCGGGGAGCTGTTTTTT	CASSPTGNTGELFF
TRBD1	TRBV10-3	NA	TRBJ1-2	TGTGCCAGCAGTCTGCGGACAGGTTCGTACGACTATGGCTACACCTTC	CASSLRTGSYDYGYTF
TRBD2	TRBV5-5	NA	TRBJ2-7	TGTGCCAGCAGAATGGGACTAGCGTTCTCCTACGAGCAGTACTTC	CASRMGLAFSYEQYF
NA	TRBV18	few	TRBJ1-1	TGTGCCAGCTCACCTGAGCACAGAAACACTGAAGCTTTCTTT	CASSPEHRNTEAFF
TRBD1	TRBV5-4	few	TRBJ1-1	TGTGCCAGCAGCCCGATGGGGACAGGTAACACTGAAGCTTTCTTT	CASSPMGTGNTEAFF
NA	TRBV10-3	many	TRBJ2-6	TGTGCCATCACAAACACTGGGGCCAACGTCCTGACTTTC	CAITNTGANVLTF
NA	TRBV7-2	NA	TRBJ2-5	TGTGCCAGCAGCTTAGGGCACCAAGAGACCCAGTACTTC	CASSLGHQETQYF
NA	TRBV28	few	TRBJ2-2	TGTGCCAGCACCCTAGGAGGGGCGTCCACCGGGGAGCTGTTTTTT	CASTLGGASTGELFF
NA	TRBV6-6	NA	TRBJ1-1	TGTGCCAGCAGTTACGTCCCAGGGGCGGTCACTGAAGCTTTCTTT	CASSYVPGAVTEAFF
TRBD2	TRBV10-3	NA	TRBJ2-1	TGTGCCATCAGTGAGTCAACTAGCGGGATGAATGAGCAGTTCTTC	CAISESTSGMNEQFF
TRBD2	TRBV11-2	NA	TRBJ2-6	TGTGCCAGCAGCTTGATTGGCGGGAGGGCTGGGGCCAACGTCCTGACTTTC	CASSLIGGRAGANVLTF
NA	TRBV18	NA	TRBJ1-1	TGTGCCAGCTCACCATCTCGTGAAGTAAAAACCACTGAAGCTTTCTTT	CASSPSREVKTTEAFF
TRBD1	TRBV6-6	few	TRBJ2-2	TGTGCCAGCAGCATAGACAGGGGCCTCACCGGGGAGCTGTTTTTT	CASSIDRGLTGELFF
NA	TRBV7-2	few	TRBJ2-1	TGTGCCAGCAGCTTAATTGTCGGCAATGAGCAGTTCTTC	CASSLIVGNEQFF
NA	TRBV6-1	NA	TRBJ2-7	TGTGCCAGCAGTGTTACTACAATACCCGAGCAGTACTTC	CASSVTTIPEQYF
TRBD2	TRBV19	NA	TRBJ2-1	TGTGCCAGTAGTATAGGGGGAGGGTATGAGCAGTTCTTC	CASSIGGGYEQFF
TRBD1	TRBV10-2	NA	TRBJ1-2	TGCGCCAGCAGTGCACAGGGGGTTGGCTACACCTTC	CASSAQGVGYTF
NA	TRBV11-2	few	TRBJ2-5	TGTGCCAGCAGCTTAGTACAATTCCAAGAGACCCAGTACTTC	CASSLVQFQETQYF
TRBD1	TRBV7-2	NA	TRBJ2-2	TGTGCCAGCAGCAAGTTTGGGACAGGGGCTCGCGGGGAGCTGTTTTTT	CASSKFGTGARGELFF
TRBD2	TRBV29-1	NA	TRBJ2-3	TGCAGCGTTGAATCTAGGCTAGCGGGGAACACAGATACGCAGTATTTT	CSVESRLAGNTDTQYF
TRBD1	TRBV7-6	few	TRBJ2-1	TGTGCCAGCAGCTTAGAGGCGGGCAGGGACAGTGAGCAGTTCTTC	CASSLEAGRDSEQFF